This record covers a single TCR beta chain. This CDR3 comprises 13 residues. Trimming cost V 6 bases and J 5 bases; bases outside gene matches: 6. The germline V gene encodes CDR1 SNHLY and CDR2 FYNNEI. The sample is drawn from a study of cytomegalovirus exposure and HLA in healthy donors. PCR employed 60 Vbeta and 13 Jbeta primers. Some clones are missing from TCRdb's copy, which holds only in-frame ones; the method was immunoSEQ multiplex PCR. The sample gives 130,000 to 150,000 clones, 60% to 85% of which show up once; roughly 2.8% is in the top ten. The J gene is TRBJ2-5, the V gene TRBV2; 7 nucleotides line up with TRBD1. The sequenced sample was PBMCs. The TCR comes from a male donor in good health and CMV-seronegative. The CDR3 loop reads CASRVTGWETQYF. The CDR3 DNA is TGTGCCAGCAGAGTGACAGGGTGGGAGACCCAGTACTTC.